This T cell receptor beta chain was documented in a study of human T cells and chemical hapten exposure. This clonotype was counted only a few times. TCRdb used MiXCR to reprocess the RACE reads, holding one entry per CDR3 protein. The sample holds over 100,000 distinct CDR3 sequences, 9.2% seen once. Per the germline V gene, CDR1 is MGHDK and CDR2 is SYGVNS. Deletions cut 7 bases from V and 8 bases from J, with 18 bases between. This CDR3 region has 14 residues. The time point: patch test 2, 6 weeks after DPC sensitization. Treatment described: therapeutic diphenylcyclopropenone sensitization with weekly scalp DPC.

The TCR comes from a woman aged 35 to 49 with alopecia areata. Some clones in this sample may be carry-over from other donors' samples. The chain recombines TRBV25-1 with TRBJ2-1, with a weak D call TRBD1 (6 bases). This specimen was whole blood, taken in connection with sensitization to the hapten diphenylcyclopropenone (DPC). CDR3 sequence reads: CASTPDWGRDEQFF. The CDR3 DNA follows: TGTGCCAGCACCCCGGACTGGGGGCGGGATGAGCAGTTCTTC.